This T cell receptor beta chain was profiled in a study of cytomegalovirus exposure and HLA in healthy donors (dated by TCRdb to about 2017). Background on the whole study: An earlier analysis of several hundred of the donors reported 276 Gb of sequence data and about 120 million unique TCR beta sequences obtained from roughly 170 million T cells. An early release that covered some 640 HLA-typed donors contained approximately 290 gigabases of sequencing data and about 93 million unique TCR sequences. Of the roughly 400 genotyped donors, around 81% fell in the genetic ancestry cluster associated with self-reported Caucasian donors. The study was designed to test whether signatures of past pathogen exposure could be identified by cataloging public T cell receptors. The study profiled the T cell repertoires of about 720 subjects by immunosequencing and related them to cytomegalovirus serostatus. Along with the roughly 610-subject first cohort, a separate validation cohort of over a hundred different subjects was used. To predict cytomegalovirus infection status, the study brought together high-throughput TCR immunosequencing, statistical association of individual TCRs with disease status, and machine learning. A later analysis re-examined previously published TCR beta repertoires from several hundred donors and added high-resolution HLA genotyping to investigate patterns of TCR occurrence. In the later analysis, no new phenotypic data were used to find candidate immune exposures; instead, reliance was placed on TCR beta sequences and their occurrence across donors. To decide whether each TCR beta V gene segment behaved as functional or pseudogenic, an earlier analysis of approximately 620 of the donors relied on high-throughput TCR beta sequencing. Donor age, sex, ethnicity and CMV serostatus were compiled alongside the repertoire data. A later genetic analysis used genome-wide SNP genotypes for about 60% of the 666 donors, treating that subset as a discovery cohort. Every repertoire in the discovery cohort had been generated on one and the same sequencing platform. Class I and class II HLA loci were covered by the typing at four-digit resolution. The number of donors typed differed by locus, with roughly 620-630 for A, B, C, DRB1 and DQB1, roughly 520 for DQA1, 600 to 610 for DPA1, and around 460 for DPB1. Four to six DR-DQ haplotypes were handled as single units for association and clustering because linkage in the cohort was strong. On average, roughly 200,000 unique TCR beta nucleotide sequences were sequenced per donor among a few hundred genotyped donors of the cohort, with roughly 19% of those sequences being non-productive. Overall study outcomes, separate from this receptor: HLA typing was unavailable for some donors at each locus, so association tests used only the typed subset. Only TCR beta chains were sequenced in this cohort, and the absence of alpha or paired-chain data limited detectable features. An association between a missense DCLRE1C variant and V-gene and J-gene trimming of TCR beta chains was found in a later genetic analysis and replicated in an independent cohort. A further reported finding was that TCR beta sequences accurately predicted the HLA-A and HLA-B alleles for most subjects in the first cohort. Because counts were too low, 15 or so rarely observed V segments, including chromosome 9 orphons, were excluded from the earlier analysis of several hundred of the donors. A cluster of highly shared sequence variants was judged likely to represent a technical artifact of the sequencing pipeline. Linkage disequilibrium might explain the correlated functional status among segregating V segments, but an unknown experimental factor could not be excluded. The classifier was reported to diagnose cytomegalovirus status with high specificity and sensitivity in both the original cohort and the validation cohort. Most TCR sequences were seen in very few donors, while some public TCRs were found in many individuals. In a later genetic analysis, fewer N-insertions in productive TCRs were reported among donors in an Asian-associated ancestry cluster than the roughly 700-donor mean. When HLA alleles, especially DR and DQ, strongly co-occurred, attributing TCR associations to individual alleles was difficult. In the study, 150 to 200 TCR beta chains were listed as associated with cytomegalovirus. The 87-base-pair reads could not distinguish some IMGT-functional V segments, including TRBV6-2 and TRBV6-3, so those segments were excluded. In a later analysis, 16,951 TCR beta sequences were associated with specific HLA alleles at a false discovery rate of 0.05. An earlier analysis of some 590 of the donors showed that most TCR beta V segments appeared in productive rearrangements either about 87% or about 30% of the time, which broadly matched IMGT annotations. For the cohort, immune exposure information was limited to CMV serostatus. Sequencing depth was assumed to be roughly uniform across donors in the presence/absence analyses, though that assumption may not hold. In a later analysis, several top co-occurrence clusters were reported to appear linked to parvovirus B19, influenza, CMV and Epstein-Barr virus. A few of the identified cytomegalovirus-associated TCR beta chains were confirmed in vitro to be specific for cytomegalovirus antigens. According to a later analysis, most CMV-associated TCR beta chains appeared to be HLA-restricted, and the HLA associations seemed to be driven largely by CMV exposure. In a later analysis, HLA-associated TCR beta chains were found to be more clonally expanded and to have lower generation probabilities than equally common non-associated chains. According to a later analysis, TCR association rates differed among HLA loci, with DRB1 alleles showing the most associated TCRs and HLA-C alleles showing the fewest. According to the authors, the approach could potentially be generalized to other disease states and immunological phenotypes.

This clone occurred once. What this receptor recognizes is not known. Base qualities are not provided; no much larger clone lies one nucleotide away. The cohort was made up of hundreds of healthy bone marrow donors. All cohort members were sampled while nominally healthy, although unrecorded immune exposures were likely present. CMV serostatus was recorded as positive for 289 and negative for about half of the 666 cohort members, whereas no CMV serostatus was recorded for the donor in question. Each donor provided a peripheral blood sample, and peripheral blood mononuclear cells were used for TCR beta sequencing. Genomic DNA was extracted from the blood cell samples with the Qiagen DNeasy Blood Extraction Kit. From cysteine to phenylalanine, the CDR3 is 12 amino acids long. Kept here is only the CDR3 DNA, which spans 36 bases and is read in frame from base 1. The germline V gene sets CDR1 to MDHEN and CDR2 to SYDVKM. V is shortened by 6 bases, J by 7 bases, and the region joining them spans 12 bases.

Receptors were amplified or captured by the immunoSEQ multiplex PCR assay. For the multiplex PCR, a mixture combining 60 forward primers for TCR Vbeta segments and 13 reverse primers for TCR Jbeta segments was used. The CDR3 region of rearranged TCR beta genes was amplified from genomic DNA with a multiplex PCR assay. The amplified TCR beta libraries were sequenced on the Illumina HiSeq System as 87-base-pair reads. The published analysis was carried out like this. Across the 700 or so repertoires, a later analysis counted 75 million to 90 million unique TCR beta chains, around 10 million of which were shared by at least two donors. A nearest-neighbor algorithm error-corrected the raw reads and collapsed the reads into unique sequences, merging closely related sequences to remove PCR and sequencing errors. To assign V, D and J gene segments, CDR3 sequences were aligned to IMGT reference sequences. For a sequence to be retained, a match of at least six nucleotides to both a V gene segment and a J gene segment was required. A rearrangement counted as productive if the CDR3 had no stop codons and remained in frame with V and J, and every other rearrangement counted as non-productive. CDR3 was defined by IMGT convention, running from the second conserved V-encoded cysteine to the conserved J-encoded phenylalanine. The earlier analysis of some 600 of the donors excluded sequences that lacked an unambiguous match to a single V gene segment. In an earlier analysis of several hundred of the donors, V segments were called functional above 56.7% productive rearrangements and were called segregating when the between-donor standard deviation exceeded 5%. A statistical classification framework was built for diagnosing cytomegalovirus status from the catalog of TCR beta chain sequences. In a later analysis, V and J genes were assigned by comparing TCR nucleotide sequences against IMGT/GENE-DB human TR gene sequences. The TCRdist pipeline was used in a later analysis to assign CDR3 sequences and most-parsimonious VDJ recombination scenarios. In a later analysis, each TCR beta chain was defined by its CDR3 amino acid sequence together with its V-gene family, and reads without a unique V-gene family were excluded. As a way to deal with suspected cross-contamination and a sequencing artifact, a later analysis dropped 450 to 600 nucleotide sequences that were highly shared and had low generation probability. For each public chain, a later analysis derived a clonal expansion index from normalized ranks of inferred template counts within each repertoire. In a later analysis, generation probabilities were computed using a VDJ recombination model fitted to out-of-frame rearrangements, and the results were checked against IGoR. In a later analysis, hypergeometric tests were used to score TCR-TCR, TCR-HLA and TCR-CMV co-occurrence, with a repertoire-size bias correction applied to TCR pairs. False discovery rates were estimated in a later analysis by permuting HLA or CMV assignments 20 times. In a later analysis, co-occurring TCRs were grouped with DBSCAN, and TCRdist sequence similarity was added when clustering was performed within HLA-allele-positive subsets. Repertoires with fewer than 30,000 or more than 120,000 public chains, plus five repertoires with anomalous nucleotide sharing, were excluded from co-occurrence clustering. Drawn from immuneACCESS, this table holds only the in-frame rearrangements with V and J called that TCRdb kept. Clones are partly lost; checked studies trace under half to an unresolved V gene and leave the rest unexplained. Clonal size and the V and J genes are those of that table, whereas D and trimming came from the DNA. Present in this sample are over 95,000 clones, 74% of which were seen just once. The ten most abundant clones make up about 2% of the sample.

The specimen sequenced was PBMCs. The chain couples TRBV28 to TRBJ1-2; possibly the D gene is TRBD1, per 6 matching bases. This TCR came from a human donor in good health. The DNA sequence follows: TGTGCCAGCAGACGGACAGACGGTGGCTACACCTTC. This gives the protein CASRRTDGGYTF.